This is a list of T cell receptor beta chains from one sample in a study of T cells in Graves' hyperthyroidism and ophthalmopathy. TCRdb re-analysed the multiplex PCR reads in MiXCR, keeping a single row per CDR3 protein. Among hundreds of thousands of distinct CDR3 sequences listed, roughly 13% were seen once. What was sequenced was blood. The receptors originated from a middle-aged woman with Graves' ophthalmopathy. Each CDR3 is given with its conserved first and last residue. A D gene is named only where the DNA matches it firmly. For some rows the clone size is stated as once, few or many, or as a class when expanded; others skip it.

v_call	clone_size	j_call	d_call	cdr3_aa	cdr3_nt
TRBV20-1	-	TRBJ2-1	TRBD2	CSARDVIAGEHYNEQFF	TGCAGTGCTAGAGATGTGATAGCGGGGGAACACTACAATGAGCAGTTCTTC
TRBV7-9	few	TRBJ1-5	-	CASSLDVGLDWHF	TGTGCCAGCAGCTTAGATGTGGGCCTGGATTGGCATTTT
TRBV30	-	TRBJ1-1	-	CAWSVIGGLNTEAFF	TGTGCCTGGAGTGTAATCGGGGGGCTGAACACTGAAGCTTTCTTT
TRBV2	many	TRBJ1-1	-	CASSGGPNTEAFF	TGTGCCAGCAGCGGGGGGCCTAACACTGAAGCTTTCTTT
TRBV4-2	many	TRBJ2-1	TRBD2	CASSQDPLAALGNEQFF	TGTGCCAGCAGCCAAGATCCCCTAGCGGCCTTGGGGAATGAGCAGTTCTTC
TRBV12-3/TRBV12-4	-	TRBJ1-2	-	CASSFSGSGEGYTF	TGTGCCAGCAGCTTCTCCGGCAGTGGAGAAGGCTACACCTTC
TRBV27	many	TRBJ2-1	TRBD2	CASSSLTSPSRYNEQFF	TGTGCCAGCAGTTCCCTGACTAGCCCTTCTCGATACAATGAGCAGTTCTTC
TRBV12-3/TRBV12-4	many	TRBJ1-6	-	CASSPGNSPLHF	TGTGCCAGCAGTCCGGGTAATTCACCCCTCCACTTT
TRBV30	-	TRBJ1-4	TRBD1	CAWSATGATNEKLFF	TGTGCCTGGAGTGCGACAGGGGCAACTAATGAAAAACTGTTTTTT
TRBV11-2	few	TRBJ2-2	TRBD1	CASRKQGAPSTGELFF	TGTGCCAGCAGGAAACAGGGGGCGCCGAGCACCGGGGAGCTGTTTTTT
TRBV2	many	TRBJ2-3	-	CASSDGSGTLSTDTQYF	TGTGCCAGCAGTGACGGGTCCGGGACGCTGAGCACAGATACGCAGTATTTT
TRBV25-1	many	TRBJ1-5	-	CASSGSNRNQPQHF	TGTGCCAGCAGTGGGTCAAACAGAAATCAGCCCCAGCATTTT
TRBV3-1	many	TRBJ2-1	-	CASSQDFRSYNEQFF	TGTGCCAGCAGCCAAGATTTCCGCTCCTACAATGAGCAGTTCTTC
TRBV6-1	once	TRBJ1-2	TRBD1	CASRGQGLPTTVYGYTF	TGTGCCAGCAGGGGACAGGGACTACCCACAACTGTCTATGGCTACACCTTC
TRBV7-8	many	TRBJ1-4	-	CASSSRVSGYGEKLFF	TGTGCCAGCAGCTCCAGGGTCTCAGGCTATGGTGAAAAACTGTTTTTT
TRBV12-3/TRBV12-4	few	TRBJ1-2	TRBD1	CASSFRTGLGYGYTF	TGTGCCAGCAGTTTCCGGACAGGGTTGGGGTATGGCTACACCTTC
TRBV5-1	-	TRBJ2-1	-	CASSPGVGEQFF	TGCGCCAGCAGTCCAGGGGTTGGTGAGCAGTTCTTC
TRBV2	-	TRBJ1-6	TRBD1	CASSVDRENSPLHF	TGTGCCAGCAGTGTGGACAGGGAGAACTCACCCCTCCACTTT
TRBV20-1	many	TRBJ2-5	TRBD2	CSARTGGRQETQYF	TGCAGTGCTAGGACGGGGGGGCGTCAAGAGACCCAGTACTTC
TRBV29-1	few	TRBJ2-3	-	CSVARQVSTDTQYF	TGCAGCGTTGCTAGGCAGGTTAGCACAGATACGCAGTATTTT
TRBV20-1	many	TRBJ2-7	-	CSARQGHFMEQYF	TGCAGTGCTAGACAGGGACACTTTATGGAGCAGTACTTC
TRBV7-2	-	TRBJ2-1	TRBD2	CASSWRGGSQNEQFF	TGTGCCAGCAGCTGGCGGGGCGGGAGTCAGAATGAGCAGTTCTTC
TRBV11-2	few	TRBJ2-1	-	CASSLVNRAVVQFF	TGTGCCAGCAGCTTAGTGAATCGGGCCGTGGTGCAGTTCTTC
TRBV6-4	-	TRBJ1-1	-	CASSELSGETEAFF	TGTGCCAGCAGTGAATTAAGTGGAGAAACTGAAGCTTTCTTT
TRBV28	many	TRBJ1-2	-	CASSFWDLTIGYTF	TGTGCCAGCAGTTTCTGGGACTTAACTATTGGCTACACCTTC
TRBV28	many	TRBJ1-2	TRBD1	CASSFQELGQGDGYTF	TGTGCCAGCAGTTTTCAAGAGTTGGGACAGGGTGATGGCTACACCTTC
TRBV2	-	TRBJ2-1	-	CASSEDSNNEQFF	TGTGCCAGCAGTGAGGACAGTAACAATGAGCAGTTCTTC
TRBV6-2/TRBV6-3	many	TRBJ1-2	-	CAAGLGNYGYTF	TGTGCCGCTGGGTTGGGTAACTATGGCTACACCTTC
TRBV4-2	-	TRBJ2-7	TRBD2	CASTPTSGRGYEQYF	TGTGCCAGCACCCCGACTAGCGGGAGAGGCTACGAGCAGTACTTC
TRBV5-8	many	TRBJ1-2	-	CASSHPTGTPYGYTF	TGTGCCAGCAGCCACCCCACCGGGACGCCTTATGGCTACACCTTC
TRBV6-9	few	TRBJ2-3	TRBD1	CATGTGDDSTDTQYF	TGTGCCACCGGGACAGGGGACGATAGCACAGATACGCAGTATTTT
TRBV2	many	TRBJ1-2	TRBD1	CAGLAGQGRYGYTF	TGTGCCGGTCTCGCTGGACAGGGGCGATACGGCTACACCTTC
TRBV20-1	many	TRBJ2-3	-	CSAGGVGADTQYF	TGCAGTGCTGGAGGGGTGGGAGCGGACACGCAGTATTTT
TRBV29-1	-	TRBJ2-5	TRBD2	CSVEGRAAGDQETQYF	TGCAGCGTTGAAGGGAGGGCGGCGGGGGACCAAGAGACCCAGTACTTC
TRBV11-3	-	TRBJ2-1	-	CASSSEGPDEQFF	TGTGCCAGCTCGAGCGAGGGGCCGGATGAGCAGTTCTTC
TRBV3-1	few	TRBJ2-2	TRBD1	CASSQVFKGARGELFF	TGTGCCAGCAGCCAAGTATTTAAGGGGGCAAGGGGGGAGCTGTTTTTT
TRBV7-2	many	TRBJ2-5	-	CASSLMASEEKTQYF	TGTGCCAGCAGCCTAATGGCTAGCGAGGAGAAGACCCAGTACTTC
TRBV6-2/TRBV6-3	many	TRBJ2-3	-	CASSYFGTQYF	TGTGCCAGCAGTTACTTCGGTACGCAGTATTTT
TRBV7-9	-	TRBJ1-1	TRBD1	CASSWTGKNTEAFF	TGTGCCAGCAGCTGGACAGGGAAGAACACTGAAGCTTTCTTT
TRBV7-9	few	TRBJ2-5	-	CASSVVRGRLSQETQYF	TGTGCCAGCAGCGTAGTACGGGGGCGCCTGAGTCAAGAGACCCAGTACTTC
TRBV12-3/TRBV12-4	many	TRBJ2-3	-	CASLGDTDTQYF	TGTGCCAGCCTAGGGGACACAGATACGCAGTATTTT
TRBV3-1	-	TRBJ2-3	TRBD2	CASSQPGSGGTDTQYF	TGTGCCAGCAGCCAACCCGGTAGCGGGGGCACAGATACGCAGTATTTT
TRBV7-9	-	TRBJ1-1	-	CASSLEGGAFF	TGTGCCAGCAGCTTGGAGGGCGGAGCTTTCTTT